This TCR beta chain was found in a study of T cells in Graves' hyperthyroidism and ophthalmopathy. RNA transcripts were the template for amplifying TCR beta CDR3 regions. HTBI primers drove first-round RT-PCR of the TCR CDR3. Using its own MiXCR run on the multiplex PCR reads, TCRdb lists one record per CDR3 protein. The repertoire consists of around 440,000 distinct CDR3 sequences, with approximately 15% occurring once and the leading ten covering over 7.5%. Stable hyperthyroidism: no ophthalmopathy progression over 18 months of follow-up. V lost 6 bases and J lost 7, with 15 bases in between. The germline gives CDR1 SQVTM, CDR2 ANQGSEA. The CDR3 length is 13 residues. This clonotype was picked up a small number of times.

The sequencing sample was made of blood. The clonotype originates from a woman aged 18-29 years with Graves' hyperthyroidism. V usage is TRBV29-1 and J usage is TRBJ1-4, with D possibly matching TRBD1 (5 bases). CDR3 sequence reads: CSVWGERAEKLFF. In nucleotides, the CDR3 is TGCAGCGTGTGGGGGGAAAGGGCTGAAAAACTGTTTTTT. Combining the CDR3 with reference TRBV29-1 and TRBJ1-4 gives the whole variable domain SAVISQKPSRDICQRGTSLTIQCQVDSQVTMMFWYRQQPGQSLTLIATANQGSEATYESGFVIDKFPISRPNLTFSTLTVSNMSPEDSSIYLCSVWGERAEKLFFGSGTQLSVL.